These 27 T cell receptor beta chains were all obtained from the same sample, sequenced in a study of tumor-infiltrating lymphocytes in primary liver carcinoma. A constant-region primer primed TCR beta cDNA synthesis from roughly 520 ng of total RNA. ARM-PCR was slightly modified, and three nested multiplex PCR rounds with it gave rise to the TCR beta libraries. A C-beta reverse primer and TRBV1-TRBV30 forward primers served in each of the first two PCR rounds, at about 10 cycles apiece. TCRdb re-called the multiplex PCR reads through MiXCR, storing one row per CDR3 protein. The sample has over 100,000 distinct CDR3 sequences; less than 75% are singletons. Joint extraction of RNA and DNA used about 17-33 mg of bulk tissue that was unsorted. Sequencing input: tumor-adjacent normal liver tissue. These receptors all come from a woman in her sixties or seventies with primary liver carcinoma and hepatitis B virus infection.

This clonotype was seen repeatedly, ten times or more. V gene TRBV6-2 or TRBV6-3 combines with J gene TRBJ2-7; 10 bases are a match to TRBD2. V was pared by 2 bases and J by 3 bases, with 4 bases of the junction left unmatched. Germline-derived CDR1 and CDR2 are MNHEY and SVGEGT. The CDR3 extends over 15 amino acids. In DNA, the CDR3 is TGTGCCAGCAGTTACCCGCTAGCGGGAGACTACGAGCAGTACTTC. Protein product: CASSYPLAGDYEQYF.

Details on this clonotype: One end of the junction fails to match germline, which may point to a read error. This chain joins TRBV29-1 and TRBJ2-1, with D tentatively TRBD2 (6 bases). CDR1 SQVTM and CDR2 ANQGSEA come from the germline V gene. The CDR3 has 16 amino acids. The chain's CDR3 is CSVEGVGGESSYNEQF. The CDR3 nucleotides read TGCAGCGTTGAAGGGGTCGGCGGGGAGAGCTCCTACAATGAGCAGTTC.

The V and J genes are TRBV6-1 and TRBJ2-1; 11 nucleotides agree with TRBD2. The CDR3 totals 15 residues. J gave up 7 bases and V 2 bases, and 4 bases lay outside the gene matches. CDR1 and CDR2 from the germline V gene are MNHNS and SASEGT. CDR3 nucleotides: TGTGCCAGCAGTGAAACTAGCGGGGGCCAGAATGAGCAGTTCTTC. Amino acid sequence: CASSETSGGQNEQFF.

This clonotype was picked up many times. The chain links TRBV5-4 to TRBJ1-1; D not resolved. V lost 1 base to trimming and J lost 4 bases, with 11 bases between them. The CDR3 extends over 14 amino acids. Germline assignment: CDR1 SGHNT and CDR2 YYREEE (reference sequence). CDR3 residues: CASSLRVDGTEAFF. CDR3 in DNA: TGTGCCAGCAGCTTGAGGGTGGACGGCACTGAAGCTTTCTTT.

On this clonotype itself: The conserved closing phenylalanine or tryptophan is absent in this CDR3, likely reflecting a read error. No DNA is shown, since the ends of the CDR3 on it are uncertain; the CDR3 is the one TCRdb lists. The CDR3 sequence is CTSSQVNSPVL. The genes are TRBV4-1 and TRBJ1-2; TRBD1 was called by the table and not checked on the DNA. CDR1 is MGHRA, CDR2 YSYEKL, per germline. The length of the CDR3 is 11 amino acids, counting both ends.

At least ten counts were recorded for this clonotype. V is TRBV28 and J is TRBJ1-2; TRBD1 aligns across 9 bases. The J segment lost 3 bases and the V segment lost 2 bases, leaving 7 bases of the junction unmatched. Germline V gene sequence: CDR1 MDHEN, CDR2 SYDVKM. This CDR3 comprises 16 residues. DNA of the CDR3: TGTGCCAGCAGTTTAACCGGGGGACAGGGCGACTATGGCTACACCTTC. Amino acid sequence: CASSLTGGQGDYGYTF.

This clonotype was recorded once. It may be a read error: a sequence one base away is much more abundant. The V gene is TRBV5-1, the J gene TRBJ1-2, with D tentatively TRBD1 (6 bases). With 6 bases removed from V and 8 bases from J, the gap between germline ends came to 20 bases. The CDR3 runs 14 residues. Germline V lookup: CDR1 SGHRS, CDR2 YFSETQ. The CDR3 DNA reads TGCGCCAGCATCCTTACAGGGCCGCCGGGGGGCTACACCTTC. It codes for CASILTGPPGGYTF.

The V and J genes are TRBV11-2 and TRBJ1-1; perhaps TRBD1 as D (6 bases). CDR1 is SGHAT, CDR2 FQNNGV, per germline. The CDR3 covers 14 residues. V lost 3 bases and J 5 bases, leaving 13 bases between the germline ends. CDR3 protein: CASSLSKGETEAFF. The CDR3 nucleotides are TGTGCCAGCAGCTTGAGCAAGGGGGAAACTGAAGCTTTCTTT.

About this clonotype: At one end, the junction sequence differs from germline, possibly due to a read error. The rearrangement uses TRBV5-1 and TRBJ1-1; TRBD1 might be the D (5 bases). The CDR3 spans 19 residues. Germline V CDR1 and CDR2: SGHRS, YFSETQ. In DNA, the CDR3 is TGCGCCAGCAGCTCCCCTCGGCTTTCTTTGGGGCCGGCCAACACTGAAGCCTTCTTT. Protein: CASSSPRLSLGPANTEAFF.

About this clonotype: This may come from a read error, since a much larger clone is one base off. This rearrangement joins TRBV7-9 to TRBJ2-7; maybe TRBD1 (6 bases). Trimming pared 2 bases from V and 2 bases from J, leaving 22 bases between. The V gene's germline CDR1 is SEHNR and CDR2 FQNEAQ (reference sequence). This CDR3 spans 18 amino acids. In nucleotides, the CDR3 is TGTGCCAGCAGCTTAAGGACCGCTCATCAGGGGAGAACCTACGAGCAGTACTTC. Its translation: CASSLRTAHQGRTYEQYF.

To note about this clonotype: It is likely a read error, because the conserved phenylalanine at the end of the CDR3 is missing. This chain connects TRBV6-2 or TRBV6-3 to TRBJ2-2; the D gene could be TRBD1 or TRBD2 (6 bases each). The CDR3 consists of 15 residues. Looked up from germline, CDR1 is MNHEY and CDR2 is SVGEGT. The CDR3 sequence is CVSRNGGGVAGELFS. DNA for the CDR3: TGTGTCAGCAGAAACGGAGGGGGTGTTGCCGGGGAGCTGTTTTCT.

In the case of this clonotype: Sequence at one end of the junction differs from germline and may be a read error. This chain uses TRBV5-4 with TRBJ2-5; 10 nucleotides agree with TRBD2. CDR1 is SGHNT, CDR2 YYREEE, per germline (reference sequence). CDR3 length: 14 amino acids. The CDR3 loop is CASSSSGRGEAQYF. The CDR3 DNA sequence: TGTGCTAGCAGCTCTAGCGGGAGAGGGGAGGCCCAGTACTTC. The variable domain in full, completed from reference TRBV5-4 and TRBJ2-5, reads ETGVTQSPTHLIKTRGQQVTLRCSSQSGHNTVSWYQQALGQGPQFIFQYYREEENGRGNFPPRFSGLQFPNYSSELNVNALELDDSALYLCASSSSGRGEAQYFGPGTRLLVL.

Remarks on this clonotype: This clone may be a read error of a much larger clone one base away. V usage is TRBV7-8 and J usage is TRBJ1-5; no definite D call. From germline, CDR1 is SGHVS and CDR2 FQNEAQ. The CDR3 has 13 amino acids. This CDR3 is CTSSPRVEGPQHF. In DNA form, the CDR3 reads TGTACCAGCAGCCCTCGGGTTGAGGGGCCCCAGCATTTT.

Notes on this clonotype: The junction departs from germline at one end; a sequencing error may be responsible. The CDR3 region has the DNA TGTGCCAGCGGCTCAAGACTAGCGGGTCATACAGATAAGCAGTATTTT. Amino acids: CASGSRLAGHTDKQYF. The chain employs TRBV7-8 and TRBJ2-3, with TRBD2 identical over 10 bases. Germline assignment: CDR1 SGHVS and CDR2 FQNEAQ. This CDR3 contains 16 residues.

Concerning this clonotype: The CDR3 end shows no conserved phenylalanine or tryptophan, and so a read error is likely. The DNA is omitted, as the CDR3 cannot be located on it reliably, and the CDR3 follows TCRdb's listing. The rearrangement uses TRBV6-1 and TRBJ2-7; the DNA was not compared with TRBD1, the D call given in the table. In germline, CDR1 is MNHNS, CDR2 SASEGT. The CDR3 region is 19 residues in length, termini included. CDR3 sequence reads: CASTTNRGFRPAGAYEQYL.

Regarding this clonotype: The final CDR3 position lacks the conserved phenylalanine or tryptophan, pointing to a likely read error. The chain recombines TRBV28 with TRBJ2-2, with 10 bases aligning to TRBD2. The CDR3 loop spans 15 amino acids. Germline assignment: CDR1 MDHEN and CDR2 SYDVKM. CDR3 in amino acids: CASSPTSGNTGELFL. CDR3 DNA: TGTGCCAGCAGTCCTACTAGCGGGAACACCGGTGAGCTGTTTTTG.

With regard to this clonotype: A much larger clone differs from this one at a single base, so this may be a read error. The chain joins TRBV7-8 to TRBJ1-5; D is unclear. CDR3 size: 13 residues. Trimming left V 4 bases short and J 3 bases short, with 7 bases between. CDR1 is SGHVS, CDR2 FQNEAQ, per germline. CDR3 nucleotides: TGTGCCAGCAGCTCTTATACCAATCAGCCCCAGCATTTT. This sequence encodes CASSSYTNQPQHF.

This clonotype was seen repeatedly, ten times or more. The genes are TRBV10-1 and TRBJ1-1; no clear D. Germline CDR1 WNHNN, CDR2 SYGVQD (reference sequence). The CDR3 covers 13 residues. V was pared by 0 bases and J by 12 bases, with 14 bases between. This chain's CDR3 is CASSESKRGPPFF. The CDR3 region has the DNA TGCGCCAGCAGTGAGTCGAAGAGAGGACCCCCTTTCTTT.

This clonotype was seen only once. This chain uses TRBV14 with TRBJ2-1; 11 bases match TRBD2. Unmatched junction bases numbered 13, after V lost 3 bases and J lost 6 bases. Germline V CDR1 and CDR2: SGHDN, FVKESK. The CDR3 sequence is 18 residues long. The CDR3 here is CASSHGGTSGPSANEQFF. In DNA, the CDR3 is TGTGCCAGCAGCCATGGCGGGACTAGCGGACCCTCAGCCAATGAGCAGTTCTTC. Full variable domain (outside the CDR3, taken from reference TRBV14 and TRBJ2-1): EAGVTQFPSHSVIEKGQTVTLRCDPISGHDNLYWYRRVMGKEIKFLLHFVKESKQDESGMPNNRFLAERTGGTYSTLKVQPAELEDSGVYFCASSHGGTSGPSANEQFFGPGTRLTVL.

This clonotype was counted only a few times. J is TRBJ1-2 and V is TRBV9; 7 bases align to TRBD1. Germline V gene sequence: CDR1 SGDLS, CDR2 YYNGEE. The junction had 14 bases not matched to a gene; V was cut back by 4 bases and J by 5 bases. The length of the CDR3 is 16 residues. The CDR3 reads CASSPKGQGVGYGYTF. The CDR3 region has the DNA TGTGCCAGCAGCCCGAAGGGGCAGGGGGTAGGGTATGGCTACACCTTC.

Details on this clonotype: Relative to the germline gene, one junction end is altered; a read error may explain this. The genes are TRBV4-1 and TRBJ2-5; D is undetermined. The CDR3 loop spans 15 amino acids. The germline gives CDR1 MGHRA, CDR2 YSYEKL. The CDR3 region is CASSQGLRSAETLYF. CDR3 sequence (DNA): TGCGCTAGCAGCCAAGGGCTCCGGTCCGCAGAGACCCTGTACTTC.

For this clonotype: A much larger clone differs by one base, so this may be a read error. The rearrangement joins TRBV7-8 to TRBJ2-1; no reliable D call. The CDR3 has 12 residues. Germline V gene data show CDR1 as SGHVS and CDR2 as FQNEAQ. Trimming took off 5 bases at V and 7 bases at J, with 9 bases between the two ends. CDR3 amino acids: CASSRLMNEQFF. CDR3 nucleotide sequence: TGTGCCAGCAGCCGCCTAATGAATGAGCAGTTCTTC.

The V and J genes are TRBV29-1 and TRBJ2-3; D is possibly TRBD1 (5 bases). Germline V gives CDR1 SQVTM, CDR2 ANQGSEA. Trimming took 4 bases from V and 5 from J, leaving 13 bases between them. The CDR3 covers 13 residues. Here the CDR3 DNA reads TGCAGCGTTGCCGACAGCAACATAGATACGCAGTATTTT. This translates into CSVADSNIDTQYF.

Notes on this clonotype: As the CDR3 is not closed by the conserved phenylalanine or tryptophan, this likely results from a read error. The chain has TRBV5-6 and TRBJ2-1; D is unclear. The CDR3 is 16 amino acids. Germline lookup yields CDR1 SGHDT and CDR2 YYEEEE. The CDR3 DNA follows: TGTGCCTGCAGCTTGGAATTCTCTACCAGCTACAATGAACAGTTCTTG. Amino acids: CACSLEFSTSYNEQFL.

The rearrangement links TRBV6-5 to TRBJ2-3, with TRBD1 as a possible D gene (5 bases). Trimming removed 7 bases from V and 9 bases from J, with 14 bases in between. CDR1 is MNHEY and CDR2 is SVGAGI in the germline V gene. The CDR3 sequence is 12 residues long. CDR3 sequence reads: CASKGLTYTQYF. The DNA of the CDR3 is TGTGCCAGCAAGGGGCTTACATACACGCAGTATTTT.

As to this clonotype: This may come from a read error, since a much larger clone is one base off. This sequence joins TRBV5-1 and TRBJ1-3; 8 bases match TRBD1. This CDR3 contains 15 residues. The V gene's germline CDR1 is SGHRS and CDR2 YFSETQ. The CDR3 loop is CASSFTGGYGNTVYF. DNA for the CDR3: TGCGCCAGCAGCTTTACAGGGGGTTATGGAAACACCGTATATTTT. Full variable domain (rest looked up from reference TRBV5-1 and TRBJ1-3): KAGVTQTPRYLIKTRGQQVTLSCSPISGHRSVSWYQQTPGQGLQFLFEYFSETQRNKGNFPGRFSGRQFSNSRSEMNVSTLELGDSALYLCASSFTGGYGNTVYFGEGSWLTVV.

The chain combines TRBV11-2 with TRBJ2-7; 7 bases map to TRBD1. The ends lost 5 bases at V and 11 bases at J; junction bases unmatched: 18. The CDR3 consists of 15 residues. Per germline, CDR1 SGHAT and CDR2 FQNNGV. The CDR3 here is CASSPRQGPDYEKYF. The CDR3, as DNA: TGTGCCAGCAGCCCCCGACAGGGTCCCGACTACGAAAAGTACTTC.